The rows below give T cell receptor beta chains drawn from one sample of a study of cytomegalovirus exposure and HLA in healthy donors. The assay was immunoSEQ multiplex PCR, and TCRdb's table has in-frame clones only and misses some. The table shows some 130,000 clones, with less than 85% occurring only once. Source material: PBMCs. Every receptor here comes from a man aged 35-49 years in good health and CMV-seronegative. CDR3s include the opening cysteine and the closing phenylalanine or tryptophan. The D gene is left open where the match is weak. Only part of the rows carry a size: once, few, many, or a class if the clone is expanded.

cdr3_aa cdr3_nt j_call d_call clone_size v_call cdr3_length
CASSLERGDGTDTQYF TGTGCCAGCAGCTTAGAGCGGGGGGATGGCACAGATACGCAGTATTTT TRBJ2-3 TRBD2 - TRBV11-1 16
CASSLGGHIQETQYF TGTGCCAGCAGCTTGGGGGGGCATATCCAAGAGACCCAGTACTTC TRBJ2-5 - - TRBV5-4 15
CASSVGGRDYGYTF TGTGCCAGCAGCGTAGGCGGCAGGGACTATGGCTACACCTTC TRBJ1-2 - few TRBV9 14
CASSLEAGSYGYTF TGTGCCAGCAGCTTAGAAGCCGGTAGCTATGGCTACACCTTC TRBJ1-2 - - TRBV11-2 14
CASRPQGGTRTPLHF TGTGCCAGCAGACCACAGGGTGGAACGAGGACACCCCTCCACTTT TRBJ1-6 - few TRBV28 15
CAISEPRTSYYEQYF TGTGCCATCAGTGAGCCGAGGACAAGTTACTACGAGCAGTACTTC TRBJ2-7 - - TRBV10-3 15
CASSVEGAGGPTDTQYF TGTGCCAGCAGCGTAGAGGGAGCGGGGGGGCCTACAGATACGCAGTATTTT TRBJ2-3 TRBD2 once TRBV9 17
CASSLGQGANTIYF TGTGCCAGCAGCTTAGGACAGGGGGCAAACACCATATATTTT TRBJ1-3 TRBD1 - TRBV13 14
CASSLARETQYF TGCGCCAGCAGCTTGGCCAGGGAGACCCAGTACTTC TRBJ2-5 - - TRBV5-1 12
CASSPSGRTTEQYF TGTGCCAGCAGCCCGAGCGGGAGAACAACCGAGCAGTACTTC TRBJ2-7 TRBD2 - TRBV13 14
CASSSLAGGGTDTQYF TGTGCCAGCAGTTCATTAGCGGGAGGGGGCACAGATACGCAGTATTTT TRBJ2-3 TRBD2 - TRBV28 16
CASSQPGQGLANEKLFF TGCGCCAGCAGCCAGCCGGGACAGGGTTTGGCTAATGAAAAACTGTTTTTT TRBJ1-4 TRBD1 few TRBV4-1 17
CASSSQTGRGAFF TGTGCCAGCAGTTCTCAAACAGGGAGGGGAGCTTTCTTT TRBJ1-1 - - TRBV6-6 13
CASSLFMRTVSNQPQHF TGTGCCAGCAGCTTATTCATGCGGACAGTTAGCAATCAGCCCCAGCATTTT TRBJ1-5 - few TRBV7-2 17
CARNPRTCDTEAFF TGTGCCAGAAACCCCAGGACATGCGACACTGAAGCTTTCTTT TRBJ1-1 - once TRBV5-3 14
CASSDTGAEYNEQFF TGTGCCAGCAGCGACACAGGGGCGGAGTACAATGAGCAGTTCTTC TRBJ2-1 TRBD1 - TRBV7-3 15
CASSPLSRNEQFF TGTGCCAGTAGTCCACTTAGCCGCAATGAGCAGTTCTTC TRBJ2-1 - - TRBV19 13
CASIGEGDTNSPLHF TGTGCCAGCATTGGGGAAGGGGACACTAATTCACCCCTCCACTTT TRBJ1-6 - once TRBV21-1 15
CASSTLDSYTEAFF TGTGCCAGCAGCACCCTGGACAGCTACACTGAAGCTTTCTTT TRBJ1-1 - - TRBV5-4 14
CASSVGQEGGYTF TGTGCCAGCAGCGTAGGACAGGAAGGTGGCTACACCTTC TRBJ1-2 - - TRBV9 13
CASTGGPNKETQYF TGCGCCAGTACAGGGGGCCCAAATAAAGAGACCCAGTACTTC TRBJ2-5 TRBD1 - TRBV5-1 14
CASSQDEGYNSPLHF TGCGCCAGCAGCCAAGACGAGGGATATAATTCACCCCTCCACTTT TRBJ1-6 - - TRBV4-3 15
CASSAGVDTEAFF TGTGCCAGCAGTGCAGGGGTCGACACTGAAGCTTTCTTT TRBJ1-1 - - TRBV2 13
CASSPQTASNQPQHF TGTGCCAGCAGCCCTCAGACAGCTAGCAATCAGCCCCAGCATTTT TRBJ1-5 - - TRBV7-8 15
CASSRGEGINEKLFF TGTGCCAGCAGCCGTGGCGAGGGTATTAATGAAAAACTGTTTTTT TRBJ1-4 - few TRBV7-9 15
CASSLTGPGQGNSPLHF TGTGCCAGCAGCTTAACGGGCCCCGGACAGGGTAATTCACCCCTCCACTTT TRBJ1-6 TRBD1 - TRBV7-3 17
CASSLAGQGQYGYTF TGTGCCAGCAGCTTAGCGGGACAGGGGCAATATGGCTACACCTTC TRBJ1-2 TRBD1 - TRBV7-8 15
CASSLLAGHTNTRELFF TGTGCCAGCAGCTTACTAGCGGGACACACGAACACCAGGGAGCTGTTTTTT TRBJ2-2 TRBD2 - TRBV7-3 17
CASSFGLTYEQYF TGTGCCAGCAGTTTTGGTTTAACCTACGAGCAGTACTTC TRBJ2-7 - - TRBV27 13
CASSQTKENNEQFF TGTGCCAGCAGCCAAACGAAGGAGAACAATGAGCAGTTCTTC TRBJ2-1 - - TRBV14 14
CASSAGQSPLSQYF TGTGCCAGCAGTGCTGGACAGTCCCCCCTATCGCAGTACTTC TRBJ2-7 - - TRBV28 14
CASSREGSSPLHF TGTGCCAGCAGTCGAGAGGGTTCTTCACCCCTCCACTTT TRBJ1-6 - - TRBV6-5 13
CASSLDSPSYEQYF TGTGCCAGCAGCTTAGACAGCCCGTCCTACGAGCAGTACTTC TRBJ2-7 - - TRBV7-9 14
CASRVSGTGELFF TGTGCCAGCAGGGTCTCGGGGACCGGGGAGCTGTTTTTT TRBJ2-2 - - TRBV25-1 13
CASSYKSTSNQPQHF TGTGCCAGCAGTTACAAGTCTACTAGCAATCAGCCCCAGCATTTT TRBJ1-5 - - TRBV6-5 15
CASSLGQDYTDTQYF TGTGCCAGCAGCTTGGGTCAGGATTACACAGATACGCAGTATTTT TRBJ2-3 - few TRBV5-8 15
CASSLGREGGNEQFF TGTGCCAGCAGCTTAGGCAGGGAAGGGGGCAATGAGCAGTTCTTC TRBJ2-1 - - TRBV7-6 15
CASSPRQGNTDTQYF TGTGCCAGCAGTCCCCGACAGGGGAACACAGATACGCAGTATTTT TRBJ2-3 TRBD1 - TRBV27 15
CASSNSGGLSYGYTF TGCGCCAGCAGCAACTCGGGGGGGCTTAGCTATGGCTACACCTTC TRBJ1-2 - - TRBV5-1 15
CASSVQGFSSYNSPLHF TGTGCCAGCAGTGTTCAGGGATTCAGCTCCTATAATTCACCCCTCCACTTT TRBJ1-6 - - TRBV6-1 17
CASSPFWGGNQPQHF TGTGCCAGCAGCCCCTTTTGGGGGGGCAATCAGCCCCAGCATTTT TRBJ1-5 - - TRBV27 15
CASSKQGAGANVLTF TGTGCCAGCAGCAAACAGGGGGCTGGGGCCAACGTCCTGACTTTC TRBJ2-6 TRBD1 - TRBV7-3 15
CASSLGILAGLETQYF TGTGCCAGCAGCTTAGGGATTTTAGCGGGCCTGGAGACCCAGTACTTC TRBJ2-5 TRBD2 few TRBV11-2 16
CSSSSTSYNEQFF TGTTCCAGCAGCTCGACTTCCTACAATGAGCAGTTCTTC TRBJ2-1 - - TRBV7-9 13
CASREASATQYF TGTGCCAGCAGGGAGGCTAGTGCTACGCAGTATTTT TRBJ2-3 - - TRBV2 12
CASSSGPSGGYEQYF TGTGCCAGCAGTTCGGGTCCCTCGGGGGGCTACGAGCAGTACTTC TRBJ2-7 TRBD2 few TRBV7-3 15
CASSQDKSTGDIQYF TGCGCCAGCAGCCAAGATAAATCAACAGGGGATATTCAGTACTTC TRBJ2-4 TRBD1 - TRBV4-3 15
CASSPRRLAGGGQFF TGTGCCAGCAGCCCCCGTCGACTAGCGGGAGGGGGGCAGTTCTTC TRBJ2-1 TRBD2 few TRBV5-6 15
CASVRQGEIEQFF TGTGCCAGCGTCCGACAGGGGGAAATTGAGCAGTTCTTC TRBJ2-1 TRBD1 - TRBV27 13
CSVVVQGDTEAFF TGCAGCGTGGTCGTGCAGGGGGACACTGAAGCTTTCTTT TRBJ1-1 TRBD1 - TRBV29-1 13
CASSPRQGSTDTQYF TGCGCCAGCAGCCCCCGACAGGGTAGCACAGATACGCAGTATTTT TRBJ2-3 TRBD1 - TRBV4-1 15
CASTDGGLTDTQYF TGCGCCAGCACCGACGGGGGTCTCACAGATACGCAGTATTTT TRBJ2-3 - few TRBV5-1 14
CASSRDRTFGNEQYF TGTGCCAGCAGCCGGGACAGGACCTTCGGGAACGAGCAGTACTTC TRBJ2-7 TRBD1 - TRBV5-8 15
CASSWTSGWANEQFF TGTGCCAGCAGTTGGACTAGCGGGTGGGCAAATGAGCAGTTCTTC TRBJ2-1 TRBD2 - TRBV28 15
CASSPTGYEKLFF TGTGCCAGCAGCCCGACAGGGTACGAAAAACTGTTTTTT TRBJ1-4 TRBD1 - TRBV6-1 13
CASSLMGGLTNTGELFF TGTGCCAGCAGTTTGATGGGGGGGCTAACGAACACCGGGGAGCTGTTTTTT TRBJ2-2 - - TRBV27 17
CASSLARTGGHMNTEAFF TGTGCCAGCAGCTTGGCCCGGACAGGGGGCCACATGAACACTGAAGCTTTCTTT TRBJ1-1 TRBD1 - TRBV7-8 18
CASSLVHGQGKGGYTF TGTGCCAGCAGCTTAGTCCACGGACAGGGAAAGGGAGGCTACACCTTC TRBJ1-2 TRBD1 - TRBV7-8 16
CASSVGTPAGGHNEQFF TGTGCCAGCAGCGTAGGGACGCCGGCGGGAGGCCACAATGAGCAGTTCTTC TRBJ2-1 TRBD2 - TRBV9 17